The source of this TCR beta chain is a study of beta chain features in type 1 diabetes. Study findings and constraints: Shorter TCRB CDR3s, moderately but significantly so, marked every one of the four CD4+ subsets in Type 1 diabetes patients.

The length of the CDR3 is 13 residues. Germline loops: CDR1 SQVTM, CDR2 ANQGSEA. The V end lost 4 bases, the J end lost 0 bases, and 8 bases lay between the germline ends. The entirety of the isolated RNA underwent reverse transcription, so expressed TCRB transcripts were sequenced. The method was immunoSEQ multiplex PCR; TCRdb's version includes in-frame clones alone and lacks a portion of them. The data show around 690,000 clones, roughly 12% seen once. This clone was seen only a few times. The antigen is undetermined. The same CDR3 also results from other DNA sequences found in this sample. This TCR was recovered from a man aged 30-40 years with type 1 diabetes. This rearrangement joins TRBV29-1 to TRBJ2-3; tentatively, D is TRBD1 (5 bases). Sequenced input: naive CD4+ T cells from blood. CDR3 loop: CSVGGLSTDTQYF. As DNA, the CDR3 is TGCAGCGTTGGGGGCCTTAGCACAGATACGCAGTATTTT.